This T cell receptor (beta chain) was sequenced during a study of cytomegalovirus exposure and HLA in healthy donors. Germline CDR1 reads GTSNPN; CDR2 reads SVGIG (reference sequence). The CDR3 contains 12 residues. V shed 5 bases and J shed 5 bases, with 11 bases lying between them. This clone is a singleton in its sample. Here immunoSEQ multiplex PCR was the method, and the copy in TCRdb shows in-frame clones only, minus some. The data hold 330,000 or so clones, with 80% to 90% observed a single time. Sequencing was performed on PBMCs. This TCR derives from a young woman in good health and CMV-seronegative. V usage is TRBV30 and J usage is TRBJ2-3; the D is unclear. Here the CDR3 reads CAWAGSGDTQYF. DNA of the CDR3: TGTGCCTGGGCCGGGTCCGGAGATACGCAGTATTTT.